Listed below are T cell receptor beta chains from one sample, sequenced in a study of blood T cell repertoires in COVID-19. Here immunoSEQ multiplex PCR was the method, and the copy in TCRdb shows in-frame clones only, minus some. Here the sample spans about 250,000 clones, roughly 87% being singletons. Sequenced input: peripheral blood. These receptors came from a man younger than 35 with active or convalescent COVID-19. Both conserved end residues are part of each CDR3. Each record gives: D gene, J gene, clone size, V gene, CDR3 DNA, CDR3 protein. The D gene is left open where the match is weak. For some rows the clone size is stated as once, few or many, or as a class when expanded; others skip it.

D gene: TRBD1
J gene: TRBJ2-6
clone size: once
V gene: TRBV7-6
CDR3 DNA: TGTGCCAGCAGCCCTTACCGGGACAGGGGCTCTGGGGCCAACGTCCTGACTTTC
CDR3 protein: CASSPYRDRGSGANVLTF

D gene: NA
J gene: TRBJ1-1
clone size: NA
V gene: TRBV27
CDR3 DNA: TGTGCCAGCAGTTTATTAGGGGGTCCGGGTCACACTGAAGCTTTCTTT
CDR3 protein: CASSLLGGPGHTEAFF

D gene: NA
J gene: TRBJ1-5
clone size: NA
V gene: TRBV7-2
CDR3 DNA: TGTGCCAGCAGCTTAAGAATAGACACACCTCCACCCCAGCATTTT
CDR3 protein: CASSLRIDTPPPQHF

D gene: NA
J gene: TRBJ1-1
clone size: once
V gene: TRBV11-1
CDR3 DNA: TGTGCCAGCAGTCTCGCCAGCTCCAGGGTTTACACTGAAGCTTTCTTT
CDR3 protein: CASSLASSRVYTEAFF

D gene: NA
J gene: TRBJ1-5
clone size: NA
V gene: TRBV19
CDR3 DNA: TGTGCCAGTGTACGGGATCAAGGGAGTCAGCCCCAGCATTTT
CDR3 protein: CASVRDQGSQPQHF

D gene: NA
J gene: TRBJ1-2
clone size: few
V gene: TRBV9
CDR3 DNA: TGTGCCAGCAGCTCCCGACAGGCTAACTATGGCTACACCTTC
CDR3 protein: CASSSRQANYGYTF

D gene: TRBD2
J gene: TRBJ2-2
clone size: NA
V gene: TRBV9
CDR3 DNA: TGTGCCAGCAGCAACCGACTAGCGGTAGCGAACACCGGGGAGCTGTTTTTT
CDR3 protein: CASSNRLAVANTGELFF

D gene: NA
J gene: TRBJ1-1
clone size: once
V gene: TRBV14
CDR3 DNA: TGTGCCAGCAGCCAACCCCTGGGAGGGCTCACTGAAGCTTTCTTT
CDR3 protein: CASSQPLGGLTEAFF

D gene: NA
J gene: TRBJ1-5
clone size: NA
V gene: TRBV12-5
CDR3 DNA: TGTGCTAGTGGTTTGTCGGGGAGAAATCAGCCCCAGCATTTT
CDR3 protein: CASGLSGRNQPQHF

D gene: TRBD2
J gene: TRBJ2-5
clone size: once
V gene: TRBV29-1
CDR3 DNA: TGCAGCGTTGCTTGGGCGGGAGGGCCCCAAGAGACCCAGTACTTC
CDR3 protein: CSVAWAGGPQETQYF

D gene: TRBD2
J gene: TRBJ2-1
clone size: NA
V gene: TRBV7-2
CDR3 DNA: TGTGCCAGCAGCGCTAGCGGGGGGGCCTACAATGAGCAGTTCTTC
CDR3 protein: CASSASGGAYNEQFF

D gene: NA
J gene: TRBJ2-1
clone size: NA
V gene: TRBV6-6
CDR3 DNA: TGTGCCAGCAGTTTAGTCTTGGGGGGTCACAATGAGCAGTTCTTC
CDR3 protein: CASSLVLGGHNEQFF

D gene: NA
J gene: TRBJ1-6
clone size: NA
V gene: TRBV10-3
CDR3 DNA: TGTGCCATCAGTGAGTCCTTACACGGATCAGGTTCACCCCTCCACTTT
CDR3 protein: CAISESLHGSGSPLHF

D gene: TRBD2
J gene: TRBJ2-1
clone size: NA
V gene: TRBV3-1/TRBV3-2
CDR3 DNA: TGTGCCAGCAGCCAAGATATTGCGGAGATAGCGGGAGGGGAAGGTCATGAGCAGTTCTTC
CDR3 protein: CASSQDIAEIAGGEGHEQFF